The T cell receptor (beta chain) described here comes from a study of blood T cell repertoires in COVID-19. In the study overall: The origin of the acute and convalescent COVID-19 samples was the United States, Italy and Spain. Sources were T cells, B-cell-depleted T cells, or PBMCs; the material itself was cDNA or gDNA.

Germline V gene sequence: CDR1 LNHDA, CDR2 SQIVND (reference sequence). This CDR3 comprises 15 residues. V lost 7 bases, J lost 4 bases, and 17 bases lay in between. TCRdb's copy holds only in-frame clones and misses some; the assay was immunoSEQ multiplex PCR. The sample records about 87,000 clones, over 80% being singletons. The sequencing sample was made of peripheral blood. The V gene is TRBV19, the J gene TRBJ1-3; the D gene is possibly TRBD1 (6 bases). The TCR sequence derives from a woman in her sixties or seventies with acute or convalescent COVID-19. The CDR3, as DNA: TGTGCCAGTACCGATAGGGGGGGTTCAGGAAACACCATATATTTT. The encoded protein is CASTDRGGSGNTIYF.